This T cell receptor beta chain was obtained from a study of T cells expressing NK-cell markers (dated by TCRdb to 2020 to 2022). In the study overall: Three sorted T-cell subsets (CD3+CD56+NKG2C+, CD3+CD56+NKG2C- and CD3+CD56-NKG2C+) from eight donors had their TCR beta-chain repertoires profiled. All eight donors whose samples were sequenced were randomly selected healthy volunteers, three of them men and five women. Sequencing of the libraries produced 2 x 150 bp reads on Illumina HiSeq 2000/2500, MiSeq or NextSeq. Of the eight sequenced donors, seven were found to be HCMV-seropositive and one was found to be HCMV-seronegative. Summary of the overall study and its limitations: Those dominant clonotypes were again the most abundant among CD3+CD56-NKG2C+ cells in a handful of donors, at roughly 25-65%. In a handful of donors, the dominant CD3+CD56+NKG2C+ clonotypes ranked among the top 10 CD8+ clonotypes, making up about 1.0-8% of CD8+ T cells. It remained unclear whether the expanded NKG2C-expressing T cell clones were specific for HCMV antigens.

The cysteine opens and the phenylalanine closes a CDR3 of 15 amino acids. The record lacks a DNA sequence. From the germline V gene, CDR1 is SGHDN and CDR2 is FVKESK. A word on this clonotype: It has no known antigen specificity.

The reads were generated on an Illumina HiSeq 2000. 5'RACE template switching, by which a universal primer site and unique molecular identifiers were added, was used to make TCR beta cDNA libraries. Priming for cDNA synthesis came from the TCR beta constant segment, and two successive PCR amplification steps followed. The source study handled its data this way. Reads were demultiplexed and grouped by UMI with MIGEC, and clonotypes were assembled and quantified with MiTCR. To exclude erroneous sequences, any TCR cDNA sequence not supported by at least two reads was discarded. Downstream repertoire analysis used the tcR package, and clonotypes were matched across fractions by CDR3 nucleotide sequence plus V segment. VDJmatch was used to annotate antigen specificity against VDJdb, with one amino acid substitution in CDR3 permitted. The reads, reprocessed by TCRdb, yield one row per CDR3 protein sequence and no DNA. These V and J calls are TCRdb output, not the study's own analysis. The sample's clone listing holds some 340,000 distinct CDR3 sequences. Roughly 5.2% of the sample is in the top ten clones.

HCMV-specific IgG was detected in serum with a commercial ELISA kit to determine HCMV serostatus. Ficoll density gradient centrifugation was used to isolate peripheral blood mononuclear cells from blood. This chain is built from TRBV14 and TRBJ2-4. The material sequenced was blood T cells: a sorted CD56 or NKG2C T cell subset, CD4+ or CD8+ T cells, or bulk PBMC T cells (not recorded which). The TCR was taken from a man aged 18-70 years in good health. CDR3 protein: CASSQEKQAKNIQYF.